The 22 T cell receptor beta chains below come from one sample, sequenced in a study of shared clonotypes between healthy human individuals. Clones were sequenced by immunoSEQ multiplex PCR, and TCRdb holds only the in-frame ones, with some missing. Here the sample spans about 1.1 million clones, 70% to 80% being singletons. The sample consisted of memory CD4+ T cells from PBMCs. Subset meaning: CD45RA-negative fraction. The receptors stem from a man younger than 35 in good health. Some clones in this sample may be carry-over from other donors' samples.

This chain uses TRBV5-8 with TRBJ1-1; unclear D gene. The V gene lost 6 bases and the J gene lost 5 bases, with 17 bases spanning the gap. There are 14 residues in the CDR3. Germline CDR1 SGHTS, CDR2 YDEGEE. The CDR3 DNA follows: TGTGCCAGCACCAAAGAGAAGGAGATTACTGAAGCTTTCTTT. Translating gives CASTKEKEITEAFF.

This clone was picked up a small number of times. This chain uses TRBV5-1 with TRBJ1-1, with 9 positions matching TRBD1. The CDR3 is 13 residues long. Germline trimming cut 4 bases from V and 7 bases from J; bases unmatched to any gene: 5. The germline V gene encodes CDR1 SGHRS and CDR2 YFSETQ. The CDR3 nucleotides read TGCGCCAGCAGCAAAAGACAGGGGGTTGAAGCTTTCTTT. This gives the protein CASSKRQGVEAFF.

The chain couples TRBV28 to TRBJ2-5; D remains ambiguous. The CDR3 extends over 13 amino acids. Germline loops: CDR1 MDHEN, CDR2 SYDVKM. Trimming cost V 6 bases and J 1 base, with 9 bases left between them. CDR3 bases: TGTGCCAGCAGCCTCAGGATCCAAGAGACCCAGTACTTC. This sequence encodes CASSLRIQETQYF. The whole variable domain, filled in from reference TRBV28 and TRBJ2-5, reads DVKVTQSSRYLVKRTGEKVFLECVQDMDHENMFWYRQDPGLGLRLIYFSYDVKMKEKGDIPEGYSVSREKKERFSLILESASTNQTSMYLCASSLRIQETQYFGPGTRLLVL.

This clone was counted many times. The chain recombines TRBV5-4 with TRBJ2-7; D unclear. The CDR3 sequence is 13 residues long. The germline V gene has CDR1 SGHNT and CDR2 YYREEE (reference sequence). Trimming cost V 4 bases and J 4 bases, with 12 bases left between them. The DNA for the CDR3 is TGTGCCAGCAGCCTTGATGGTCGATACGAGCAGTACTTC. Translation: CASSLDGRYEQYF. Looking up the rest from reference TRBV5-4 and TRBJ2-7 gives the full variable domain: ETGVTQSPTHLIKTRGQQVTLRCSSQSGHNTVSWYQQALGQGPQFIFQYYREEENGRGNFPPRFSGLQFPNYSSELNVNALELDDSALYLCASSLDGRYEQYFGPGTRLTVT.

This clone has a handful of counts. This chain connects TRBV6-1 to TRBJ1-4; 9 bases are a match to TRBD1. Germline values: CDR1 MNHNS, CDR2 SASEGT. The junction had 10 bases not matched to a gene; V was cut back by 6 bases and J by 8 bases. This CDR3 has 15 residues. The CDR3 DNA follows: TGTGCCAGCAGCGAAACCGGGACAGGGAAAGAAAAACTGTTTTTT. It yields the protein CASSETGTGKEKLFF.

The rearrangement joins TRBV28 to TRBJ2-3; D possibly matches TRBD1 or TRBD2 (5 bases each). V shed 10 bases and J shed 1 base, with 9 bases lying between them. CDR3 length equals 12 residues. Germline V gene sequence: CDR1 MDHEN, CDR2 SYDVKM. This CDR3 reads CATGTGTDTQYF. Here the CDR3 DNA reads TGTGCCACCGGGACGGGCACAGATACGCAGTATTTT.

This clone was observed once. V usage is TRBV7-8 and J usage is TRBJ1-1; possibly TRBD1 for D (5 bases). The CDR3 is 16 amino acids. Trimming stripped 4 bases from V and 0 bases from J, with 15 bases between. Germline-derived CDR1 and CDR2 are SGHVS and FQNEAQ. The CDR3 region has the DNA TGTGCCAGCAGCTACCGCAGGGTTAGGATGAACACTGAAGCTTTCTTT. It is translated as CASSYRRVRMNTEAFF.

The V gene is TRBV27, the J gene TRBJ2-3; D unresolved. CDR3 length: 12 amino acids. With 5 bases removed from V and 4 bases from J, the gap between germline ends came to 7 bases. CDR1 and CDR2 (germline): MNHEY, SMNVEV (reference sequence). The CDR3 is CASSTGADTQYF. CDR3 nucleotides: TGTGCCAGCAGTACCGGTGCAGATACGCAGTATTTT.

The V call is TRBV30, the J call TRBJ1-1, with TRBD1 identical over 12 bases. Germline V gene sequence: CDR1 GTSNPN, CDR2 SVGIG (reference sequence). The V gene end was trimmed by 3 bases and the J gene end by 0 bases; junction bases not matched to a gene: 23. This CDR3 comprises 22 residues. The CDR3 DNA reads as TGTGCCTGGAGATCACAAGCCCGGGACAGGGGGCGACGCCCTGGCCTGAACACTGAAGCTTTCTTT. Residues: CAWRSQARDRGRRPGLNTEAFF.

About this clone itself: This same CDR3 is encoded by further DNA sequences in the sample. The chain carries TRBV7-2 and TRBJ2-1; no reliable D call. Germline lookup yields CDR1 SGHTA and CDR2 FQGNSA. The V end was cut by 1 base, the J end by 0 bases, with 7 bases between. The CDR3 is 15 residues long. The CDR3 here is CASSLGSSSYNEQFF. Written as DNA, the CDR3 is TGTGCCAGCAGCTTAGGATCGAGCTCCTACAATGAGCAGTTCTTC.

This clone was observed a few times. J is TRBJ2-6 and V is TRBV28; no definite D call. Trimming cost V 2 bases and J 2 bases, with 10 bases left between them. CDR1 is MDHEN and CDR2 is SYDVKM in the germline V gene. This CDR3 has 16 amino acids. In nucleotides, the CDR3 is TGTGCCAGCAGTTTAATCGCTTCTACTGGGGCCAACGTCCTGACTTTC. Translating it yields CASSLIASTGANVLTF. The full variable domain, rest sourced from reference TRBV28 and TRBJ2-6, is DVKVTQSSRYLVKRTGEKVFLECVQDMDHENMFWYRQDPGLGLRLIYFSYDVKMKEKGDIPEGYSVSREKKERFSLILESASTNQTSMYLCASSLIASTGANVLTFGAGSRLTVL.

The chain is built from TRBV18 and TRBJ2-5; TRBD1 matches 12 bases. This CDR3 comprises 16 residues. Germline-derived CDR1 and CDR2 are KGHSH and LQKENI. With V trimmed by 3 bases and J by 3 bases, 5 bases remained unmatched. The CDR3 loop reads CASSPTGTGGEETQYF. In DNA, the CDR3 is TGTGCCAGCTCACCGACCGGGACAGGGGGCGAAGAGACCCAGTACTTC.

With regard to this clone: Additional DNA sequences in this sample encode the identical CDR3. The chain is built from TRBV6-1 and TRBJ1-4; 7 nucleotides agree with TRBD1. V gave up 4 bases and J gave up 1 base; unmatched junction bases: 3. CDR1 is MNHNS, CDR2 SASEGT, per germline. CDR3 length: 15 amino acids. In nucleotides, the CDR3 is TGTGCCAGCAGTGCTTGGGACAGAACTAATGAAAAACTGTTTTTT. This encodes CASSAWDRTNEKLFF.

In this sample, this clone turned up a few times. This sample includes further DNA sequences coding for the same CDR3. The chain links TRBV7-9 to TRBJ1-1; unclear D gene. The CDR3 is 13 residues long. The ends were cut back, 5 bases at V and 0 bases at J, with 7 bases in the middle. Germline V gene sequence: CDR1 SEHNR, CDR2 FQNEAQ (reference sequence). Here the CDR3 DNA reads TGTGCCAGCAGCAGAACAGTGAACACTGAAGCTTTCTTT. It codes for CASSRTVNTEAFF.

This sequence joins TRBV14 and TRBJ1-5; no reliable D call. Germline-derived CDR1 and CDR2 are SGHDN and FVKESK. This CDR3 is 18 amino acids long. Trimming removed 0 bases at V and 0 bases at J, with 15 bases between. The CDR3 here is CASSQESSWGSSNQPQHF. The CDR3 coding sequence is TGTGCCAGCAGCCAAGAATCTAGTTGGGGTAGTAGCAATCAGCCCCAGCATTTT.

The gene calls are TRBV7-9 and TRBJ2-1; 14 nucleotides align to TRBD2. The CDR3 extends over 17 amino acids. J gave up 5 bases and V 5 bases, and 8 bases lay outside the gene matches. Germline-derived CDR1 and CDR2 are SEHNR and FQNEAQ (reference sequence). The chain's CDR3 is CASSPRLAGGSNNEQFF. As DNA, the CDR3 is TGTGCCAGCAGCCCGCGACTAGCGGGAGGGAGTAACAATGAGCAGTTCTTC.

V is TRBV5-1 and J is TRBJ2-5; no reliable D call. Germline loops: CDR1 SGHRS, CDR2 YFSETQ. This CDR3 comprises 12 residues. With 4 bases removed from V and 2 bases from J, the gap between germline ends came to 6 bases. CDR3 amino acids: CASSEQQETQYF. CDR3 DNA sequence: TGCGCCAGCAGCGAACAGCAAGAGACCCAGTACTTC.

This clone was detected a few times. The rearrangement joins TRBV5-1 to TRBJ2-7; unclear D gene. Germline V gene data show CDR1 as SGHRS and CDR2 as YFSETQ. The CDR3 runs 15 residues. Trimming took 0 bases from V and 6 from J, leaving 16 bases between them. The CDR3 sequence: CASSLGPPTGSEQYF. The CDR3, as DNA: TGCGCCAGCAGCTTGGGTCCTCCCACCGGGTCCGAGCAGTACTTC.

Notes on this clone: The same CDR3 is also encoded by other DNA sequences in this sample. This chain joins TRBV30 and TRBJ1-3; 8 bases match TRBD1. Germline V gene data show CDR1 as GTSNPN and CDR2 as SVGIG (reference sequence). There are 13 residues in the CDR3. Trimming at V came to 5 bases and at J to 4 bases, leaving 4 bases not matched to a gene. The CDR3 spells CAWETGAGNTIYF. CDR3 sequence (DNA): TGTGCCTGGGAGACAGGGGCAGGAAACACCATATATTTT.

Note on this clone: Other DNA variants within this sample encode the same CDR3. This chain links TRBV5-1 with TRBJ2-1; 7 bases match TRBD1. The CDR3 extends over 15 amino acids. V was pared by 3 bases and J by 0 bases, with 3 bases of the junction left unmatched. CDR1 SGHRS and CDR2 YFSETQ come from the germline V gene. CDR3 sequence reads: CASSSSGGSYNEQFF. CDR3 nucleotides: TGCGCCAGCAGCTCGTCAGGGGGCTCCTACAATGAGCAGTTCTTC.

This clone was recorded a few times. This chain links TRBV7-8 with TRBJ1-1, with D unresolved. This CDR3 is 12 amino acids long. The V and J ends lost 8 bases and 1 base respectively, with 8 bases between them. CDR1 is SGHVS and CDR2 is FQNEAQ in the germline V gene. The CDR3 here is CASLNTNTEAFF. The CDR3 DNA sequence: TGTGCCAGCCTCAACACGAACACTGAAGCTTTCTTT. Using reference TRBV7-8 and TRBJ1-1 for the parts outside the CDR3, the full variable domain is GAGVSQSPRYKVAKRGQDVALRCDPISGHVSLFWYQQALGQGPEFLTYFQNEAQLDKSGLPSDRFFAERPEGSVSTLKIQRTQQEDSAVYLCASLNTNTEAFFGQGTRLTVV.

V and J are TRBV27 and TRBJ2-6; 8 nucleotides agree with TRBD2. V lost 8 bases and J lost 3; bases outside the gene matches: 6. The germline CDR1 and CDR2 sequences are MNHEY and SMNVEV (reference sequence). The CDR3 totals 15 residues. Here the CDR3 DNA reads TGTGCCAGCCCCGGGGGGGGCCTTGGGGCCAACGTCCTGACTTTC. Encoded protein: CASPGGGLGANVLTF.